A single sample is the source of the 23 T cell receptor beta chains below, sequenced in a study of T cell responses to AZD1222 COVID-19 vaccine. The table came from immunoSEQ multiplex PCR; TCRdb's copy has only in-frame clones and leaves some out. The table includes some 180,000 clones, just over 90% detected once. This sample comprised peripheral blood, obtained 28 days after the second dose of the MenACWY control vaccine. These receptors were collected from an adult who received the MenACWY meningococcal vaccine as a control.

J is TRBJ2-3 and V is TRBV19; possible D gene TRBD2, 6 bases. Germline V lookup: CDR1 LNHDA, CDR2 SQIVND (reference sequence). The CDR3 runs 13 residues. Between the trimmed V and J ends, which lost 6 bases and 4 bases, there was a span of 11 bases. CDR3 sequence (DNA): TGTGCCAGTAGGGGGGACTGGGCAGATACGCAGTATTTT. Amino acids: CASRGDWADTQYF.

The rearrangement joins TRBV12-3 or TRBV12-4 to TRBJ2-1; unclear D gene. V was clipped by 8 bases and J by 6 bases, with 11 bases between them. The CDR3 is 12 amino acids. CDR3 DNA sequence: TGTGCCAGCGGCTGGGTTGCCAATGAGCAGTTCTTC. Residues: CASGWVANEQFF.

The rearrangement links TRBV2 to TRBJ1-5, with 7 positions matching TRBD1. CDR1 and CDR2 (germline): SNHLY, FYNNEI. The CDR3 is 15 amino acids. V shed 10 bases and J 1 base; nucleotides not matched to a gene: 10. CDR3 loop: CATSRGTASNQPQHF. CDR3 nucleotides: TGTGCCACCTCAAGAGGGACAGCAAGCAATCAGCCCCAGCATTTT. Together with reference TRBV2 and TRBJ1-5, the CDR3 gives the full variable domain: EPEVTQTPSHQVTQMGQEVILRCVPISNHLYFYWYRQILGQKVEFLVSFYNNEISEKSEIFDDQFSVERPDGSNFTLKIRSTKLEDSAMYFCATSRGTASNQPQHFGDGTRLSIL.

The chain uses TRBV30 and TRBJ2-1; D assignment may be TRBD1 or TRBD2 (5 bases each). Trimming removed 5 bases from V and 0 bases from J, with 14 bases in between. The CDR3 is made up of 15 amino acids. CDR1 is GTSNPN and CDR2 is SVGIG in the germline V gene (reference sequence). The CDR3 DNA reads TGTGCCTGGGGTAGGGACCGCAGCTCCTACAATGAGCAGTTCTTC. This translates into CAWGRDRSSYNEQFF.

The chain combines TRBV6-6 with TRBJ2-6; perhaps TRBD1 as D (6 bases). Germline loops: CDR1 MNHNY, CDR2 SVGAGI (reference sequence). CDR3 length: 16 residues. V gave up 5 bases and J gave up 0 bases, with 11 bases separating them. CDR3 in amino acids: CASSLLTGSGANVLTF. As DNA, the CDR3 is TGTGCCAGCAGTCTCCTGACAGGCTCTGGGGCCAACGTCCTGACTTTC.

The chain is built from TRBV9 and TRBJ1-1; D gene unclear. This CDR3 region has 14 residues. Germline CDR1 is SGDLS and CDR2 is YYNGEE. Trimming shortened V by 0 bases and J by 6 bases, and 12 bases separated the two germline ends. The CDR3 DNA is TGTGCCAGCAGCGTAGGGGCCTCGGGCCCTGAAGCTTTCTTT. Its translation: CASSVGASGPEAFF.

The genes are TRBV9 and TRBJ2-5; D might be TRBD1 (7 bases). Trimming removed 3 bases at V and 4 bases at J, with 16 bases between. Germline V gives CDR1 SGDLS, CDR2 YYNGEE. CDR3 length: 15 amino acids. CDR3 residues: CASSDSQGRPETQYF. CDR3 bases: TGTGCCAGCAGCGACTCACAGGGGAGGCCAGAGACCCAGTACTTC.

The chain carries TRBV7-9 and TRBJ1-6; TRBD1 matches at 7 bases. The junction had 3 bases not matched to a gene; V was cut back by 5 bases and J by 5 bases. Looked up from germline, CDR1 is SEHNR and CDR2 is FQNEAQ (reference sequence). The length of the CDR3 is 14 residues. In nucleotides, the CDR3 is TGTGCCAGCAGCCGGGACAGAAATAATTCACCCCTCCACTTT. This gives the protein CASSRDRNNSPLHF.

The V gene is TRBV15, the J gene TRBJ2-5, with 8 bases identical to TRBD1. The trim removed 1 base at V and 5 bases at J, leaving 0 bases unmatched. This CDR3 contains 13 residues. Germline V gene data show CDR1 as LNHNV and CDR2 as YYDKDF (reference sequence). The CDR3 DNA is TGTGCCACCAGCAGAGGACAGGGGGAGACCCAGTACTTC. Translated: CATSRGQGETQYF.

The rearrangement uses TRBV6-1 and TRBJ2-5, with TRBD2 matching over 9 bases. This CDR3 has 16 amino acids. Germline loops: CDR1 MNHNS, CDR2 SASEGT. V lost 2 bases and J lost 4; bases outside the gene matches: 8. The CDR3 is CASSEPGLATRETQYF. In DNA, the CDR3 is TGTGCCAGCAGTGAACCAGGACTAGCGACAAGAGAGACCCAGTACTTC.

This chain joins TRBV9 and TRBJ2-2; D unresolved. V lost 6 bases to trimming and J lost 2 bases, with 14 bases between them. The germline V gene encodes CDR1 SGDLS and CDR2 YYNGEE. The CDR3 totals 15 residues. CDR3 sequence reads: CASNPAGPNTGELFF. CDR3 sequence (DNA): TGTGCCAGCAACCCGGCTGGCCCCAACACCGGGGAGCTGTTTTTT. The full variable domain, completed using reference TRBV9 and TRBJ2-2, is DSGVTQTPKHLITATGQRVTLRCSPRSGDLSVYWYQQSLDQGLQFLIQYYNGEERAKGNILERFSAQQFPDLHSELNLSSLELGDSALYFCASNPAGPNTGELFFGEGSRLTVL.

The V gene is TRBV5-6, the J gene TRBJ1-1; D might be TRBD1 (5 bases). Germline V lookup: CDR1 SGHDT, CDR2 YYEEEE. This CDR3 contains 14 residues. Trimming removed 6 bases from V and 2 bases from J, with 14 bases in between. The CDR3 sequence is CASTLGRGNTEAFF. The CDR3 nucleotides are TGTGCCAGCACCCTAGGTAGGGGAAACACTGAAGCTTTCTTT.

V usage is TRBV19 and J usage is TRBJ1-5; D gene unclear. With 0 bases removed from V and 7 bases from J, the gap between germline ends came to 13 bases. The CDR3 consists of 15 residues. Germline assignment: CDR1 LNHDA and CDR2 SQIVND (reference sequence). CDR3 sequence reads: CASSIDPQARQPQHF. The CDR3 bases are TGTGCCAGTAGTATAGATCCTCAGGCGAGACAGCCCCAGCATTTT.

The V gene is TRBV6-1, the J gene TRBJ1-2; D may be TRBD1 (6 bases). Between the trimmed V and J ends, which lost 0 bases and 0 bases, there was a span of 11 bases. The CDR3 is 16 residues long. In germline, CDR1 is MNHNS, CDR2 SASEGT. CDR3 residues: CASSEAQGRANYGYTF. CDR3 coding DNA: TGTGCCAGCAGTGAAGCGCAGGGGCGAGCTAACTATGGCTACACCTTC.

Notes on this clone: This sample also contains other DNA sequences that code for the same CDR3. The CDR3: CASSQEGYGYTF. The DNA for the CDR3 is TGTGCCAGCAGCCAAGAAGGCTATGGCTACACCTTC. This sequence joins TRBV3-1 (or the pseudogene TRBV3-2) and TRBJ1-2; no reliable D call. Germline CDR1 and CDR2: LGHDT and YNNKEL (reference sequence). V was trimmed by 0 bases and J by 4 bases, leaving 3 bases between them. The CDR3 is 12 amino acids.

The chain links TRBV5-5 to TRBJ2-5; D unresolved. Germline CDR1 reads SGHKS; CDR2 reads YYEKEE (reference sequence). This CDR3 region has 13 residues. Trimming took 4 bases from V and 3 from J, leaving 10 bases between them. The CDR3 bases are TGTGCCAGCAGCGGAGCACCAGAAGAGACCCAGTACTTC. It encodes CASSGAPEETQYF.

V gene TRBV11-1 combines with J gene TRBJ2-7; perhaps D is TRBD1 or TRBD2 (5 bases each). CDR1 is SGHAT, CDR2 FQDESV, per germline (reference sequence). The CDR3 has 15 amino acids. The V and J ends lost 0 bases and 2 bases respectively, with 11 bases between them. The CDR3: CASSLAVTGPYEQYF. Here the CDR3 DNA reads TGTGCCAGCAGCTTAGCCGTGACGGGACCCTACGAGCAGTACTTC.

The chain's CDR3 is CASNPKQGRDTEAFF. CDR3 coding DNA: TGTGCCAGCAACCCAAAACAGGGGAGGGACACTGAAGCTTTCTTT. V usage is TRBV6-1 and J usage is TRBJ1-1; 7 bases map to TRBD1. CDR3 size: 15 residues. Germline assignment: CDR1 MNHNS and CDR2 SASEGT. V lost 7 bases and J lost 3; bases outside the gene matches: 11.

CDR3 in amino acids: CASSPRARQQETQYF. CDR3 bases: TGTGCCAGCTCACCTAGGGCCCGACAGCAAGAGACCCAGTACTTC. The chain employs TRBV18 and TRBJ2-5, with D possibly being TRBD1 (5 bases). Deletions cut 3 bases from V and 2 bases from J, with 13 bases between. The CDR3 length is 15 residues. The germline V gene encodes CDR1 KGHSH and CDR2 LQKENI.

The chain uses TRBV7-8 and TRBJ1-2; D is possibly TRBD1 (6 bases). V was shortened by 5 bases and J by 2 bases, with 9 bases between the two germline ends. The CDR3 sequence is 13 residues long. Germline V gene data show CDR1 as SGHVS and CDR2 as FQNEAQ. The CDR3 reads CASSLGQNYGYTF. CDR3 DNA: TGTGCCAGCAGCCTGGGACAAAACTATGGCTACACCTTC.

The V and J genes are TRBV28 and TRBJ2-2; no clear D. The CDR3 totals 15 residues. Germline CDR1 and CDR2: MDHEN and SYDVKM. The V end was cut by 4 bases, the J end by 5 bases, with 14 bases between. The CDR3 sequence: CASSSPGSGTGELFF. As DNA, the CDR3 is TGTGCCAGCAGTTCCCCTGGGTCCGGTACCGGGGAGCTGTTTTTT.

The J gene is TRBJ1-1, the V gene TRBV19; a weak D match, TRBD1 (5 bases). Germline-derived CDR1 and CDR2 are LNHDA and SQIVND (reference sequence). This CDR3 has 12 amino acids. With 2 bases removed from V and 12 bases from J, the gap between germline ends came to 13 bases. The CDR3 DNA is TGTGCCAGTAGTATACCAGGGACGGAACCTTTCTTT. Residues: CASSIPGTEPFF.

The CDR3, as DNA: TGTGCCAGCAGCTTGCCTTGGTTCGGGACAGGGGGTACGACTGAAGCTTTCTTT. This translates into CASSLPWFGTGGTTEAFF. The V call is TRBV7-2, the J call TRBJ1-1; 11 positions match TRBD1. Germline CDR1 is SGHTA and CDR2 is FQGNSA. CDR3 length: 18 residues. The V and J ends lost 3 bases and 5 bases, in that order; junction bases with no gene match: 14. The variable domain in full, with the rest retrieved from reference TRBV7-2 and TRBJ1-1, is GAGVSQSPSNKVTEKGKDVELRCDPISGHTALYWYRQSLGQGLEFLIYFQGNSAPDKSGLPSDRFSAERTGGSVSTLTIQRTQQEDSAVYLCASSLPWFGTGGTTEAFFGQGTRLTVV.